Detailed here is one TCR beta chain. This sample is drawn from a study of T cell responses to AZD1222 COVID-19 vaccine. Germline V lookup: CDR1 SGHAT, CDR2 FQDESV (reference sequence). Trimming at V came to 4 bases and at J to 3 bases, leaving 5 bases not matched to a gene. The CDR3 sequence is 16 residues long. Repertoires were generated with immunoSEQ multiplex PCR, while TCRdb's copy carries only in-frame clones and drops some. The profile covers some 120,000 clones, with 85% to 95% appearing a single time and just under 3% taken by the ten largest. The receptor comes from an adult in good health. The sample was peripheral blood, taken on day 0 of AZD1222 vaccination. The chain carries TRBV11-1 and TRBJ2-1; TRBD2 matches at 11 bases. The CDR3 sequence: CASSSTGLADYNEQFF. CDR3 nucleotides: TGTGCCAGCAGCTCCACGGGACTAGCGGACTACAATGAGCAGTTCTTC. The variable domain in full, completed from reference TRBV11-1 and TRBJ2-1, reads EAEVAQSPRYKITEKSQAVAFWCDPISGHATLYWYRQILGQGPELLVQFQDESVVDDSQLPKDRFSAERLKGVDSTLKIQPAELGDSAMYLCASSSTGLADYNEQFFGPGTRLTVL.